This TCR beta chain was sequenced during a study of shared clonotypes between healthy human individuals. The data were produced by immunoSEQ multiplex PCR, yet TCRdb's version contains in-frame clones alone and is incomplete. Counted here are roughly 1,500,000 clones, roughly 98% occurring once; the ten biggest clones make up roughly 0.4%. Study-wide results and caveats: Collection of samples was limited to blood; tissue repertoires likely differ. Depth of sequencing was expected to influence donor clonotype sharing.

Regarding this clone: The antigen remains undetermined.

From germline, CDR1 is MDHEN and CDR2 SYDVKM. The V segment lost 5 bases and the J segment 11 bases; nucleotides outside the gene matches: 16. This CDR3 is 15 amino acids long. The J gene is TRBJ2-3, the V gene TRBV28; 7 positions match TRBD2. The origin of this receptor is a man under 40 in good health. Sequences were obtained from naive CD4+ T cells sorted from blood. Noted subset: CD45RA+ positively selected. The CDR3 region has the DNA TGTGCCAGCAGTCCGACTGGGGACTACACAGACTGGCAGTATTTT. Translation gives CASSPTGDYTDWQYF.